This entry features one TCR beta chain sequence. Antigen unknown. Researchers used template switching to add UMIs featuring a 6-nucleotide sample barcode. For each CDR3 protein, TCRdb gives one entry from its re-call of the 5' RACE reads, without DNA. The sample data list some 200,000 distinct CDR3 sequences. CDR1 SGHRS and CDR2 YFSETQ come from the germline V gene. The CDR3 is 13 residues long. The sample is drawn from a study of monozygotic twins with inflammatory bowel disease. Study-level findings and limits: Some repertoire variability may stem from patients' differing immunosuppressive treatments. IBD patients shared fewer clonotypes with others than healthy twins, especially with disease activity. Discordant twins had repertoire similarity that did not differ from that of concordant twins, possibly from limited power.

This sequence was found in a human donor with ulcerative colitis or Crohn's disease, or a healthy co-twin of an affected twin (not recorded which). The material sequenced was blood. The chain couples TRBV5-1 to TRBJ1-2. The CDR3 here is CASSLEGVYGYTF.